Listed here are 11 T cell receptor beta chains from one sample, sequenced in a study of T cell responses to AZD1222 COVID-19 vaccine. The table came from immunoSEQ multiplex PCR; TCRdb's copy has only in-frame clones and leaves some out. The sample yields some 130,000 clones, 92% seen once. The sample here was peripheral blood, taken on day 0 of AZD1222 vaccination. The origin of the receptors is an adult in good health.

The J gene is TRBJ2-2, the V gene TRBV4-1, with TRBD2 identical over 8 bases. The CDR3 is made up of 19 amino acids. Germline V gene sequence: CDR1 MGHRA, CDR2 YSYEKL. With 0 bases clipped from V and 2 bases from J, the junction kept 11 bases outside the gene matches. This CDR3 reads CASSQEIGGRSANTGELFF. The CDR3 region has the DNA TGCGCCAGCAGCCAAGAGATTGGCGGGAGGTCTGCTAACACCGGGGAGCTGTTTTTT.

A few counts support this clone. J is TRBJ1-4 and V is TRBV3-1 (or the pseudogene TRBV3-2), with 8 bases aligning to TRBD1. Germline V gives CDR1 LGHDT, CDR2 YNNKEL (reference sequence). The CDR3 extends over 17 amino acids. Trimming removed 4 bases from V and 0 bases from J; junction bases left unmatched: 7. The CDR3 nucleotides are TGTGCCAGCAGCCCCCGGACAGGGCGAACAACTAATGAAAAACTGTTTTTT. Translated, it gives CASSPRTGRTTNEKLFF.

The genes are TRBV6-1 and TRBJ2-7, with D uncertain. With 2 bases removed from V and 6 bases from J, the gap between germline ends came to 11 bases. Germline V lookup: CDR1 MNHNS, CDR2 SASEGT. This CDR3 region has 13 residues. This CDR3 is CASSEYRLLEQYF. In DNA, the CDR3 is TGTGCCAGCAGTGAATACCGACTCCTCGAGCAGTACTTC.

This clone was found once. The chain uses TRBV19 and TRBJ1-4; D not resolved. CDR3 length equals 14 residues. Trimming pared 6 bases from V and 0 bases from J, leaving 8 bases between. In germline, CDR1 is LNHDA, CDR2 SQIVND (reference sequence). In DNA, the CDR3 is TGTGCCAGTAGCTGGACGGCAACTAATGAAAAACTGTTTTTT. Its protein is CASSWTATNEKLFF.

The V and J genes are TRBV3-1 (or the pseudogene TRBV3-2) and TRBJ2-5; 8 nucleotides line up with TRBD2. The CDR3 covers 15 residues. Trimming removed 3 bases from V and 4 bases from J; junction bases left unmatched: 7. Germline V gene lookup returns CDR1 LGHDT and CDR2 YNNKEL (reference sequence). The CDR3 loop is CASSHAGGAGETQYF. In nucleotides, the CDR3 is TGTGCCAGCAGCCACGCGGGGGGCGCAGGAGAGACCCAGTACTTC.

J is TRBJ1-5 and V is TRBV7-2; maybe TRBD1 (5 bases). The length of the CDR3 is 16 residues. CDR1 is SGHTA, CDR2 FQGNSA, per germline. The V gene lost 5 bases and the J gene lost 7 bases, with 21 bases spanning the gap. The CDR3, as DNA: TGTGCCAGCAGCAATCCCCCGGGGGGAATAGGCCAGCCCCAGCATTTT. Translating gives CASSNPPGGIGQPQHF.

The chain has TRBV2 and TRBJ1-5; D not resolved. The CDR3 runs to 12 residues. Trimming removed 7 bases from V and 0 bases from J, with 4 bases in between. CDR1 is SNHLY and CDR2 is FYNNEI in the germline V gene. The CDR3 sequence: CASKHSNQPQHF. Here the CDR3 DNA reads TGTGCCAGCAAGCATAGCAATCAGCCCCAGCATTTT.

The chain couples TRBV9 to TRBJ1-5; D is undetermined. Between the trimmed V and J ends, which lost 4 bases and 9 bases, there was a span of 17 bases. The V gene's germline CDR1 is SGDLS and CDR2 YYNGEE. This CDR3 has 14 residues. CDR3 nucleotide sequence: TGTGCCAGCAGCCTCCAGCCCGGGCATTCGCCCCAGCATTTT. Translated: CASSLQPGHSPQHF.

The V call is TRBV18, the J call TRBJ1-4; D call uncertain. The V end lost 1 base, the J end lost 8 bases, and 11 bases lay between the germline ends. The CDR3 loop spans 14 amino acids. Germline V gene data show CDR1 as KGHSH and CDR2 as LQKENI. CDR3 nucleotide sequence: TGTGCCAGCTCACCACAGGGTACTATCGAAAAACTGTTTTTT. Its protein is CASSPQGTIEKLFF.

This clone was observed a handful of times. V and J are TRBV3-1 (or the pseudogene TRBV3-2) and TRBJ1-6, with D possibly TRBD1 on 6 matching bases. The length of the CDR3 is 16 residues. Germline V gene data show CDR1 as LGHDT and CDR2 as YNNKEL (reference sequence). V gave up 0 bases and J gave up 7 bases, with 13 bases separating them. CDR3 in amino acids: CASSQEGGGRNSPLHF. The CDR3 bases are TGTGCCAGCAGCCAAGAAGGGGGGGGACGGAATTCACCCCTCCACTTT.

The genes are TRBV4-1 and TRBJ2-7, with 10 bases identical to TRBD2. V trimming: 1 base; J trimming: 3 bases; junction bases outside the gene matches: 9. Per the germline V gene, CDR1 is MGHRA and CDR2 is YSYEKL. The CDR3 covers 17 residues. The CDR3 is CASSQVAVAGGLYEQYF. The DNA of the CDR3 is TGCGCCAGCAGCCAAGTTGCGGTAGCGGGAGGACTCTACGAGCAGTACTTC.